This T cell receptor (beta chain) was profiled in a study of blood T cells in healthy people across ages. Through a sample-barcoded 5' primer and a J-beta primer mix, a second PCR was run for roughly 6 to 11 cycles. CDR3-containing paired-end reads numbered at least 3 million in each sample. TCRdb redid the calling of the 5' RACE reads with MiXCR, one entry per CDR3 protein. The sample contains around 600,000 distinct CDR3 sequences, 40% to 55% of which appear only once. V was clipped by 3 bases and J by 4 bases, with 12 bases between them. The CDR3 spans 15 residues. Per the germline V gene, CDR1 is SGHTA and CDR2 is FQGNSA. This clonotype has a count of ten or more.

This chain joins TRBV7-2 and TRBJ2-2; D perhaps matches TRBD1 (6 bases). This TCR was sampled from a man at least 80 years old in good health. Sequenced input: blood. CDR3 region: CASSFIQGFTGELFF. The CDR3 bases are TGTGCCAGCAGCTTTATCCAGGGGTTCACCGGGGAGCTGTTTTTT. Full variable domain (missing parts from reference TRBV7-2 and TRBJ2-2): GAGVSQSPSNKVTEKGKDVELRCDPISGHTALYWYRQSLGQGLEFLIYFQGNSAPDKSGLPSDRFSAERTGGSVSTLTIQRTQQEDSAVYLCASSFIQGFTGELFFGEGSRLTVL.